This TCR beta chain originates from a study of control samples from healthy donors and cancer patients. This clone has a handful of counts. The length of the CDR3 is 15 residues. Germline V gene lookup returns CDR1 MRHNA and CDR2 SNTAGT. The trim removed 2 bases at V and 7 bases at J, leaving 7 bases unmatched. Profiled with immunoSEQ multiplex PCR; TCRdb holds only in-frame clones, not every one. This sample has approximately 100,000 clones, with roughly four fifths found just once. This TCR came from a man in his sixties in good health. The specimen sequenced was blood. V usage is TRBV6-4 and J usage is TRBJ2-1; 8 positions agree with TRBD2. The CDR3 DNA follows: TGTGCCAGCAGTGACGACAGCGGGAGTGCTAATGAGCAGTTCTTC. Its translation is CASSDDSGSANEQFF.